The sequence of this T cell receptor beta chain was determined in a study of blood T cell repertoires in COVID-19. The wider study: COVID-19 samples from acute and convalescent phases originated in the United States, Italy and Spain. Nucleic acid was either cDNA or gDNA, and it came from T cells, B-cell-depleted T cells, or PBMCs.

In the original analysis: Quantification of nucleated cells was approximated via reference gene primer amplification. Method: immunoSEQ multiplex PCR; TCRdb's copy keeps in-frame clones and lacks some. V, J and clone size derive from that table, while D and trimming were established from the DNA sequence. The sample shows under 95,000 clones, 75% to 90% of them seen only once. The CDR3 length is 15 residues. CDR1 SGHTA and CDR2 FQGNSA come from the germline V gene. V lost 0 bases and J lost 10; bases outside the gene matches: 4. The material sequenced was peripheral blood. This TCR came from a human donor in a cohort sampled during active COVID-19. The chain couples TRBV7-2 to TRBJ2-1, with 12 positions matching TRBD1. Written as DNA, the CDR3 is TGTGCCAGCAGCTTAGCGGGACAGGGGGCGCAGGAGCAGTTCTTC. This translates into CASSLAGQGAQEQFF.